This T cell receptor beta chain is from a study of molecular identifiers for immune sequencing clone quantification. Overall study: With replicates, the RNA of roughly 20,000 or 100,000 naive CD8 cells was split five ways and four were sequenced. Findings of the study overall: Among under 1.1 million naive cells, spiked Jurkat TCR RNA from a single cell was reportedly detectable.

TCRdb reprocessed the PCR reads via MiXCR and lists one record per CDR3 protein. This sample carries approximately 20,000 distinct CDR3 sequences, about a fifth of them seen once, and the ten largest clones take over 5%. Naive CD8 T cells were sorted, and the gate applied was CD8+CD4-CCR7+CD45RA+. There are many counts of this clonotype. Antigen: not known. This TCR came from a human donor in good health. Some libraries in this study had Jurkat cell RNA spiked in. Sequenced: naive CD8+ T cells from blood, with Jurkat cell RNA spiked in. Stated subset: FACS-sorted CD8+CD4-CCR7+CD45RA+ naive T cells.

CDR3 DNA: TGTGCCAGCAGTTCCAAATGGGACGTTAGCAATCAGCCCCAGCATTTT. Protein: CASSSKWDVSNQPQHF. J is TRBJ1-5 and V is TRBV7-8, with a possible D match to TRBD1 (5 bases). The V gene's germline CDR1 is SGHVS and CDR2 FQNEAQ. The V end lost 6 bases, the J end lost 0 bases, and 15 bases lay between the germline ends. The CDR3 sequence is 16 residues long.